The next 10 T cell receptor beta chains were all read from a single sample in a study of regulatory T cells in long-lasting Graves disease. Assembly of TCR beta libraries relied on iRepertoire HTBI primers together with Arm-PCR of CDR3 regions. TCRdb ran MiXCR on the multiplex PCR reads and lists one entry per CDR3 protein. The data show roughly 700,000 distinct CDR3 sequences, 25% to 30% seen once. Time point defined: persistent/refractory GD, antithyroid drugs over 5 years with positive TRAb. Researchers made the TCR library from RNA that was extracted from PBMCs. This sample comprised peripheral blood mononuclear cells (PBMCs), obtained when the disease was refractory, from a patient treated with antithyroid drugs. These receptors all stem from a female donor with Graves disease.

J is TRBJ1-5 and V is TRBV5-1, with D possibly TRBD1 on 5 matching bases. This CDR3 comprises 14 residues. Germline V lookup: CDR1 SGHRS, CDR2 YFSETQ. V was trimmed by 4 bases and J by 6 bases, leaving 14 bases between them. CDR3 bases: TGCGCCAGCAGCCCAGGACAAGAGGGTCAGCCCCAGCATTTT. This gives the protein CASSPGQEGQPQHF. The entire variable domain, with the rest obtained from reference TRBV5-1 and TRBJ1-5, is as follows: KAGVTQTPRYLIKTRGQQVTLSCSPISGHRSVSWYQQTPGQGLQFLFEYFSETQRNKGNFPGRFSGRQFSNSRSEMNVSTLELGDSALYLCASSPGQEGQPQHFGDGTRLSIL.

This clonotype was seen a few times. The chain joins TRBV6-2 or TRBV6-3 to TRBJ1-3; D remains unclear. Per germline, CDR1 MNHEY and CDR2 SVGEGT. V lost 8 bases and J 0 bases, leaving 20 bases between the germline ends. The CDR3 runs 17 residues. CDR3 DNA sequence: TGTGCCAGCTCGTCCTCGGACCCTTCGAGCTCTGGAAACACCATATATTTT. Protein product: CASSSSDPSSSGNTIYF.

This clonotype turned up a few times. The chain employs TRBV27 and TRBJ2-7; a weak D match, TRBD1 (5 bases). This CDR3 is built from 17 residues. The V gene lost 5 bases and the J gene lost 2 bases, with 22 bases spanning the gap. CDR1 is MNHEY, CDR2 SMNVEV, per germline (reference sequence). The CDR3 DNA follows: TGTGCCAGCAGTAAGGCTCTGACGTGGGGCCTTCCCTACGAGCAGTACTTC. It codes for CASSKALTWGLPYEQYF.

The genes are TRBV6-5 and TRBJ2-2; 7 bases line up with TRBD1. The germline gives CDR1 MNHEY, CDR2 SVGAGI. There are 15 residues in the CDR3. V lost 0 bases and J lost 7; bases outside the gene matches: 5. The CDR3 nucleotides read TGTGCCAGCAGTTACTCGAGACAGGGCGGCGGGGAGCTGTTTTTT. This gives the protein CASSYSRQGGGELFF.

The V and J genes are TRBV6-2 or TRBV6-3 and TRBJ2-7; 9 nucleotides agree with TRBD2. The CDR3 has 13 residues. Germline CDR1 is MNHEY and CDR2 is SVGEGT. Germline trimming cut 7 bases from V and 6 bases from J; bases unmatched to any gene: 7. CDR3 region: CASNRREGGEQYF. The CDR3 DNA is TGTGCCAGCAACAGGCGGGAGGGAGGCGAGCAGTACTTC.

This clonotype appeared a few times. The chain carries TRBV19 and TRBJ2-1; no clear D gene. The germline V gene encodes CDR1 LNHDA and CDR2 SQIVND (reference sequence). V was clipped by 3 bases and J by 5 bases, with 11 bases between them. The CDR3 is made up of 14 amino acids. Here the CDR3 DNA reads TGTGCCAGTAGTATGATGTATGGGGACAATGAGCAGTTCTTC. As protein: CASSMMYGDNEQFF.

The V gene is TRBV20-1, the J gene TRBJ2-1, with TRBD2 matching over 11 bases. The CDR3 totals 16 residues. Germline lookup yields CDR1 DFQATT and CDR2 SNEGSKA (reference sequence). J lost 3 bases, V lost 5 bases, and 9 bases had no gene match. The CDR3 DNA sequence: TGCAGTGCTTATTTCGGGACTAGCGGTATCTACAATGAGCAGTTCTTC. It encodes CSAYFGTSGIYNEQFF.

This clonotype came up many times. J is TRBJ1-1 and V is TRBV5-1, with a weak D call TRBD1 (5 bases). The ends were cut back, 7 bases at V and 11 bases at J, with 21 bases in the middle. CDR3 length equals 13 residues. The germline gives CDR1 SGHRS, CDR2 YFSETQ. The DNA for the CDR3 is TGCGCCAGCCGTTGGGGGGAAGGAGACGTCGCTTTCTTT. It specifies CASRWGEGDVAFF.

This chain uses TRBV7-8 with TRBJ1-2; weak D call: TRBD1 (6 bases). The CDR3 runs to 14 residues. CDR1 and CDR2 (germline): SGHVS, FQNEAQ. With 7 bases removed from V and 7 bases from J, the gap between germline ends came to 19 bases. CDR3 amino acids: CASNPVPGASGYTF. The CDR3 DNA is TGTGCCAGCAATCCTGTTCCGGGGGCGAGTGGCTACACCTTC. The whole variable domain, remainder taken from reference TRBV7-8 and TRBJ1-2, is GAGVSQSPRYKVAKRGQDVALRCDPISGHVSLFWYQQALGQGPEFLTYFQNEAQLDKSGLPSDRFFAERPEGSVSTLKIQRTQQEDSAVYLCASNPVPGASGYTFGSGTRLTVV.

This clonotype was seen many times. The rearrangement links TRBV2 to TRBJ1-4; D not resolved. The germline V gene has CDR1 SNHLY and CDR2 FYNNEI. Deletions cut 6 bases from V and 2 bases from J, with 13 bases between. This CDR3 is 15 amino acids long. CDR3: CASRTGWTTNEKLFF. The CDR3 DNA sequence: TGTGCCAGCAGGACCGGTTGGACTACTAATGAAAAACTGTTTTTT.